These 26 T cell receptor beta chains were sequenced from one sample in a study of blood T cell repertoires in COVID-19. Sequenced by immunoSEQ multiplex PCR; TCRdb stores in-frame clones only, minus some. Of roughly 280,000 clones listed, around 91% are singletons. Source material: PBMCs or T cells enriched from blood (not recorded which). These TCRs come from a woman between 18 and 29 years old who had recovered from COVID-19.

V and J are TRBV5-6 and TRBJ2-2, with 7 nucleotides matching TRBD2. CDR1 and CDR2 from the germline V gene are SGHDT and YYEEEE. The V segment lost 0 bases and the J segment 6 bases; nucleotides outside the gene matches: 11. The CDR3 is 17 residues long. The CDR3 protein is CASSLAGSGEVSGELFF. DNA for the CDR3: TGTGCCAGCAGCTTGGCCGGGAGCGGGGAAGTTTCCGGGGAGCTGTTTTTT.

There are a few counts of this clone. The genes are TRBV5-8 and TRBJ2-1; TRBD2 matches at 7 bases. This CDR3 region has 14 residues. In germline, CDR1 is SGHTS, CDR2 YDEGEE. The V segment lost 4 bases and the J segment 8 bases; nucleotides outside the gene matches: 9. As DNA, the CDR3 is TGTGCCAGCAGCACCGGACTAGTTGGCGATGAGCAGTTCTTC. The encoded protein is CASSTGLVGDEQFF.

V is TRBV7-9 and J is TRBJ1-2; TRBD1 might be the D (5 bases). Germline CDR1 SEHNR, CDR2 FQNEAQ (reference sequence). The germline V and J ends were trimmed by 1 base and 8 bases, with 11 bases remaining between them. The CDR3 is 13 residues long. CDR3 sequence (DNA): TGTGCCAGCAGCTTAGAGAGTTGGGGCGGCTACACCTTC. This sequence encodes CASSLESWGGYTF.

The genes are TRBV18 and TRBJ1-5; D perhaps matches TRBD1 (6 bases). The CDR3 totals 15 residues. Germline V gene sequence: CDR1 KGHSH, CDR2 LQKENI. The V and J ends lost 2 bases and 5 bases respectively, with 13 bases between them. CDR3 residues: CASSPRGGIDQPQHF. In nucleotides, the CDR3 is TGTGCCAGCTCACCAAGGGGGGGGATTGATCAGCCCCAGCATTTT.

This chain joins TRBV7-8 and TRBJ1-5; weak D call: TRBD1 (5 bases). V lost 3 bases to trimming and J lost 4 bases, with 13 bases between them. The V gene's germline CDR1 is SGHVS and CDR2 FQNEAQ. This CDR3 region has 15 residues. Here the CDR3 DNA reads TGTGCCAGCAGCTTCGTCCCGGGGGGGAATCAGCCCCAGCATTTT. Translation: CASSFVPGGNQPQHF.

The J gene is TRBJ2-4, the V gene TRBV4-1, with 11 bases identical to TRBD2. This CDR3 comprises 16 residues. J lost 9 bases, V lost 2 bases, and 9 bases had no gene match. Germline V lookup: CDR1 MGHRA, CDR2 YSYEKL. The CDR3 reads CASSQFLAGGPAIQYF. Written as DNA, the CDR3 is TGCGCCAGCAGCCAATTTTTAGCGGGGGGGCCTGCCATTCAGTACTTC.

V and J are TRBV6-5 and TRBJ1-5; no reliable D call. Per germline, CDR1 MNHEY and CDR2 SVGAGI. Trimming removed 6 bases at V and 6 bases at J, with 12 bases between. The CDR3 consists of 13 residues. The CDR3, as DNA: TGTGCCAGCAGCTATCGGGAGGGTCAGCCCCAGCATTTT. It translates to CASSYREGQPQHF.

Points on this clone: The sample has other DNA sequences that encode this CDR3 too. The genes are TRBV10-3 and TRBJ2-7; 9 nucleotides line up with TRBD2. V gave up 4 bases and J gave up 2 bases; unmatched junction bases: 3. This CDR3 has 14 amino acids. Germline CDR1 is ENHRY and CDR2 is SYGVKD. This chain's CDR3 is CAISGLAGTYEQYF. The CDR3 DNA reads as TGTGCCATCAGTGGGCTAGCGGGAACCTACGAGCAGTACTTC.

This chain links TRBV19 with TRBJ1-4; 7 bases fit TRBD1. Germline lookup yields CDR1 LNHDA and CDR2 SQIVND (reference sequence). Trimming cost V 9 bases and J 8 bases; bases outside gene matches: 9. The CDR3 consists of 13 residues. CDR3 nucleotide sequence: TGTGCCAGCGGGGACAGTTTAGGAGAAAAACTGTTTTTT. This sequence encodes CASGDSLGEKLFF.

The chain links TRBV5-6 to TRBJ1-6; D perhaps matches TRBD1 (6 bases). The CDR3 totals 15 residues. Looked up from germline, CDR1 is SGHDT and CDR2 is YYEEEE. The V and J ends lost 2 bases and 7 bases respectively, with 13 bases between them. This CDR3 reads CASSLLGGRNSPLHF. The CDR3 bases are TGTGCCAGCAGCTTACTAGGGGGAAGAAATTCACCCCTCCACTTT.

This clone was counted once. The chain links TRBV5-3 to TRBJ2-4; perhaps TRBD1 as D (6 bases). TRBV5-3 is an open reading frame, and its role is uncertain. Trimming cost V 0 bases and J 5 bases, with 9 bases left between them. The CDR3 totals 14 residues. CDR3 sequence reads: CARSLAPGENIQYF. CDR3 nucleotides: TGTGCCAGAAGCTTGGCCCCAGGGGAAAACATTCAGTACTTC.

The DNA of the CDR3 is TGTGCCAGAAGGGAACAGGGGGGCACTGAAGCTTTCTTT. Its protein is CARREQGGTEAFF. The rearrangement uses TRBV5-3 and TRBJ1-1, with 8 nucleotides matching TRBD1. TRBV5-3 counts as an open reading frame of uncertain function. The CDR3 consists of 13 residues. After removal of 5 bases from V and 4 bases from J, the junction contained 4 bases not matched to a gene.

The chain combines TRBV23-1 with TRBJ1-1; 10 bases fit TRBD1. TRBV23-1 is identified as an open reading frame with a role that is uncertain. CDR3 size: 15 residues. The V segment lost 4 bases and the J segment 4 bases; nucleotides outside the gene matches: 6. The CDR3 loop reads CASSLRQGAGTEAFF. CDR3 coding DNA: TGCGCCAGCAGTCTAAGACAGGGGGCTGGCACTGAAGCTTTCTTT.

The table lists this clone with a few counts. The chain has TRBV7-9 and TRBJ2-4, with TRBD1 matching 9 bases. CDR1 and CDR2 from the germline V gene are SEHNR and FQNEAQ (reference sequence). V shed 4 bases and J 1 base; nucleotides not matched to a gene: 8. The CDR3 consists of 17 residues. CDR3 DNA sequence: TGTGCCAGCAGCTCCCCGCCGGGACAGGGTGCCAAAAACATTCAGTACTTC. Translated: CASSSPPGQGAKNIQYF.

This clone was seen once. The chain employs TRBV6-5 and TRBJ2-7, with 8 bases that match TRBD1. This CDR3 has 13 residues. Germline V gives CDR1 MNHEY, CDR2 SVGAGI. J gave up 4 bases and V 8 bases, and 7 bases lay outside the gene matches. This CDR3 is CASQSGQGYEQYF. The CDR3 nucleotides are TGTGCCAGCCAGAGCGGACAGGGATACGAGCAGTACTTC.

The chain employs TRBV5-1 and TRBJ1-4, with TRBD1 matching over 9 bases. In germline, CDR1 is SGHRS, CDR2 YFSETQ. The CDR3 is 15 amino acids. V dropped 4 bases and J dropped 2; count of bases not matched to a gene: 3. CDR3 protein: CASSITGGTNEKLFF. The CDR3, as DNA: TGCGCCAGCAGCATCACAGGGGGCACTAATGAAAAACTGTTTTTT.

The CDR3, as DNA: TGCAGCCCGGCCAAGGGAGCTGAGCAGTTCTTC. This encodes CSPAKGAEQFF. V gene TRBV29-1 combines with J gene TRBJ2-1; D possibly corresponds to TRBD2 (5 bases). The V gene's germline CDR1 is SQVTM and CDR2 ANQGSEA. V gave up 8 bases and J gave up 9 bases, with 14 bases separating them. The CDR3 is made up of 11 amino acids.

This clone occurred once. The V and J genes are TRBV5-1 and TRBJ2-1; TRBD2 agrees at 11 bases. Germline CDR1 reads SGHRS; CDR2 reads YFSETQ. CDR3 length equals 14 residues. The junction had 4 bases not matched to a gene; V was cut back by 4 bases and J by 7 bases. CDR3 nucleotides: TGCGCCAGCAGCCTTAGCGGGGGGGCGAATGAGCAGTTCTTC. Translating gives CASSLSGGANEQFF. The variable domain in full, with the rest retrieved from reference TRBV5-1 and TRBJ2-1, is KAGVTQTPRYLIKTRGQQVTLSCSPISGHRSVSWYQQTPGQGLQFLFEYFSETQRNKGNFPGRFSGRQFSNSRSEMNVSTLELGDSALYLCASSLSGGANEQFFGPGTRLTVL.

The V call is TRBV6-2 or TRBV6-3, the J call TRBJ2-1, with 9 bases fitting TRBD2. CDR3 length equals 15 residues. Germline assignment: CDR1 MNHEY and CDR2 SVGEGT. The J segment lost 4 bases and the V segment lost 2 bases, leaving 3 bases of the junction unmatched. CDR3 sequence reads: CASSYRGGGYNEQFF. Here the CDR3 DNA reads TGTGCCAGCAGTTACCGCGGGGGGGGATACAATGAGCAGTTCTTC.

Comments on this clone: At one boundary the junction diverges from the germline segment, which might be a read error. The rearrangement uses TRBV7-7 and TRBJ1-5; D not resolved. This CDR3 has 13 residues. Germline assignment: CDR1 SSHAT and CDR2 FNYEAQ (reference sequence). The CDR3 DNA reads as TGTGCTAGCAGCTTGGGCCCCAATCAGCCCCAGCATTTT. Translating gives CASSLGPNQPQHF.

This clone was detected ten times or more. The V gene is TRBV28, the J gene TRBJ2-7; 12 nucleotides match TRBD2. From germline, CDR1 is MDHEN and CDR2 SYDVKM. The CDR3 sequence is 16 residues long. Losses at the gene ends were 7 bases for V and 6 bases for J; bases not matched to a gene: 13. Here the CDR3 reads CASIPVLAGGLLEQYF. DNA of the CDR3: TGTGCCAGCATCCCCGTTCTAGCGGGGGGGCTCCTCGAGCAGTACTTC.

V and J are TRBV6-5 and TRBJ1-2; TRBD1 is a possible D gene (6 bases). The V and J ends lost 10 bases and 8 bases respectively, with 17 bases between them. Germline V gene sequence: CDR1 MNHEY, CDR2 SVGAGI. The CDR3 loop spans 12 amino acids. CDR3 DNA sequence: TGTGCCACACAGGGAACCCTAGACGGCTACACCTTC. Its translation is CATQGTLDGYTF.

The CDR3 bases are TGTGCCAGCAGTTTATGGGGCCCGGGACAGGGTTCCTACAATGAGCAGTTCTTC. Translated, it gives CASSLWGPGQGSYNEQFF. The chain recombines TRBV27 with TRBJ2-1, with 9 bases fitting TRBD1. Germline V lookup: CDR1 MNHEY, CDR2 SMNVEV (reference sequence). The CDR3 is 18 amino acids. The V and J ends lost 1 base and 1 base, in that order; junction bases with no gene match: 8.

The V and J genes are TRBV4-1 and TRBJ1-4; D call uncertain. The length of the CDR3 is 16 residues. Germline V CDR1 and CDR2: MGHRA, YSYEKL. Between the trimmed V and J ends, which lost 0 bases and 3 bases, there was a span of 11 bases. The CDR3, as DNA: TGCGCCAGCAGCCAAGATCGAGGACTCTCTAATGAAAAACTGTTTTTT. Translated: CASSQDRGLSNEKLFF.

This chain connects TRBV5-4 to TRBJ2-4, with 9 bases fitting TRBD1. Germline CDR1 is SGHNT and CDR2 is YYREEE (reference sequence). The CDR3 length is 14 residues. After removal of 3 bases from V and 5 bases from J, the junction contained 3 bases not matched to a gene. The CDR3 DNA reads TGTGCCAGCAGCTCACAGGGGGCACAAAACATTCAGTACTTC. This sequence encodes CASSSQGAQNIQYF.

J is TRBJ1-5 and V is TRBV18, with TRBD1 matching 10 bases. Trimming took 6 bases from V and 2 from J; bases not matched to a gene: 13. The length of the CDR3 is 18 residues. Germline V CDR1 and CDR2: KGHSH, LQKENI. CDR3 sequence: CASSPGTGANWGNQPQHF. As DNA, the CDR3 is TGTGCCAGCTCCCCCGGGACAGGGGCTAATTGGGGCAATCAGCCCCAGCATTTT.